The sequence of this TCR beta chain was determined in a study of shared clonotypes between healthy human individuals. Study-wide findings and caveats: When compared with the clonotypes that were shared by all four sorted-subset donors, the non-shared clonotypes turned out to have lower generation probabilities. The sole specimen, blood, was sampled, and tissue repertoires likely differ.

The donor population consisted of healthy HIV-negative adults with no recent acute infections or vaccinations. At deep level, the assay was performed. Data came from immunoSEQ multiplex PCR; TCRdb stores just in-frame clones and leaves some out. The data contain some 690,000 clones, around 90% of them singletons. Trimming removed 11 bases at V and 0 bases at J, with 16 bases between. CDR3 length: 14 residues. Germline CDR1 reads SGHTA; CDR2 reads FQGNSA. Turning to this clone: Its antigen is unknown.

Input material: memory CD8+ T cells from PBMCs. The subset: CD45RO+ cells pooled with CCR7-negative TemRA cells. This sequence originates from a man between 18 and 35 years old in good health. Some clones in this sample may be carry-over from other donors' samples. This chain joins TRBV7-2 and TRBJ1-1; possibly TRBD1 for D (5 bases). In DNA, the CDR3 is TGTGCCGCCCGGGGACCCGCTTTGAACACTGAAGCTTTCTTT. Translating gives CAARGPALNTEAFF.